Listed below are T cell receptor beta chains from one sample, sequenced in a study of blood T cell repertoires in COVID-19. TCRdb keeps only in-frame clones here, not all; method: immunoSEQ multiplex PCR. The data show a few hundred thousand clones, roughly nine tenths seen once. Sequenced material: PBMCs or T cells enriched from blood (not recorded which). Source of these receptors: a human donor in a cohort exposed to, infected with or recovered from COVID-19 (not recorded which). The donor label of this sample is uncertain. Each CDR3 is given without its conserved first and last residue. The D gene is left open where the match is weak.

D gene,V gene,J gene,CDR3 protein
TRBD1,TRBV5-6,TRBJ1-3,ASSSGQSSGNTIY
TRBD2,TRBV7-8,TRBJ2-6,ASREGRGGSSSGANVLT
NA,TRBV21-1,TRBJ1-6,ASTVLDSPLH
TRBD2,TRBV5-1,TRBJ2-3,ASSRGLAGGPDTQY
NA,TRBV5-1,TRBJ2-5,ASSLGDIQETQY
NA,TRBV6-5,TRBJ2-1,ASSYSYNSYNEQF
NA,TRBV29-1,TRBJ1-2,SVGKGPVYGYT
NA,TRBV20-1,TRBJ1-5,SASSGVPQH
NA,TRBV4-1,TRBJ1-6,ASSQDARNSPLH
NA,TRBV4-3,TRBJ1-3,ASSQGLGGGRGNTIY
NA,TRBV5-6,TRBJ2-2,ASVWRSWAGELF
NA,TRBV2,TRBJ2-3,ASSVGGDTQY
TRBD1,TRBV5-1,TRBJ2-1,ASSLAPGQGADEQF
NA,TRBV7-2,TRBJ1-1,ASSLDREGTEAF
TRBD1,TRBV27,TRBJ1-2,ATGTGHNYGYT
TRBD1,TRBV7-9,TRBJ1-4,ASSSPTGDEKLF
TRBD1,TRBV18,TRBJ1-1,ASSPIEGQGNTEAF
TRBD2,TRBV4-2,TRBJ2-3,ASSQDLQRGFADTQY
NA,TRBV19,TRBJ1-1,ASSIGPRQGTNTEAF
NA,TRBV5-1,TRBJ1-3,ASSLEGADTIY
TRBD1,TRBV2,TRBJ1-2,ASSNPQGVDGYT
NA,TRBV4-2,TRBJ1-1,ASSQGSGADTEAF
TRBD2,TRBV10-3,TRBJ2-3,AISAAGGTDTQY
TRBD2,TRBV7-3,TRBJ2-3,ASRKGLAGGFGTDTQY
NA,TRBV5-3,TRBJ2-5,ARSRGAPQETQY
TRBD1,TRBV19,TRBJ1-5,ASRDRGSNQPQH
TRBD2,TRBV3-1/TRBV3-2,TRBJ2-7,ASSPILAGGAYEQY
NA,TRBV13,TRBJ2-3,ASSPRDSNTDTQY
TRBD2,TRBV3-1/TRBV3-2,TRBJ2-3,ASSPTSGAQITQY
NA,TRBV6-5,TRBJ2-2,ASRRNTGELF
NA,TRBV30,TRBJ1-5,AWSVLGGRSQPQH
TRBD1,TRBV18,TRBJ1-1,ASSPPDRRAF
NA,TRBV5-8,TRBJ2-7,ASSPRQLSYEQY
TRBD2,TRBV29-1,TRBJ2-3,SVAPGTSGLTDTQY
NA,TRBV5-4,TRBJ1-1,ASSLAQGNTEAF
TRBD1,TRBV25-1,TRBJ1-2,ASSDPTGQGVYGYT
NA,TRBV2,TRBJ1-1,ASSQAMNTEAF
TRBD1,TRBV2,TRBJ2-2,ASGTGENTGELF
NA,TRBV7-2,TRBJ2-7,ASSARFGYEQY
NA,TRBV6-4,TRBJ1-2,ASSETPGLSYGYT
NA,TRBV19,TRBJ1-5,ASSIDDTGPQH
NA,TRBV5-4,TRBJ1-1,ASSLAGGATEAF
TRBD1,TRBV7-9,TRBJ2-3,ASRGRDSSTDTQY
NA,TRBV7-8,TRBJ1-2,ASSLALRGREHGYT
NA,TRBV10-3,TRBJ1-1,AISDGEYSEAF
TRBD1,TRBV7-8,TRBJ1-2,ASSSRGRVGQA
NA,TRBV13,TRBJ2-7,ASSQTGPLYEQY
NA,TRBV4-2,TRBJ1-5,ASSQDWGQGQPQH
NA,TRBV11-2,TRBJ1-2,ASSSVGEVRYGYT
TRBD2,TRBV4-3,TRBJ2-3,ASSHRSFRTSGEYTQY
NA,TRBV5-1,TRBJ1-6,ASSLVKGDSPLH
NA,TRBV6-6,TRBJ1-5,ASSYSRAGDQPQH
NA,TRBV5-1,TRBJ2-7,ASSPDGRGEQY
TRBD1,TRBV7-9,TRBJ2-1,ASSPEGTGLGNEQF
NA,TRBV5-1,TRBJ2-3,ASSFQTGDTQY
TRBD2,TRBV6-5,TRBJ2-1,ASSQGLADPGAV
NA,TRBV5-8,TRBJ2-1,ASSLWGAEQF
NA,TRBV12-5,TRBJ2-7,ASENRDMTYEQY
NA,TRBV18,TRBJ1-2,ASSPGRQGGGYT